This section outlines one T cell receptor (beta chain) sequence together with its context. What it binds is unknown. Sequencing was performed with immunoSEQ multiplex PCR; in TCRdb, only in-frame clones are kept and a portion is missing. The data hold fewer than 9,500 clones, with just over 75% observed a single time. This entry belongs to a study of chemoradiotherapy in HPV16-positive cancers. Overall study findings and caveats: For HPV16-positive patients, expanding HPV-responsive T cells associated with longer recurrence-free survival. During treatment, candidate HPV-specific clones and E7-related motifs expanded in tumor.

The germline V and J ends were trimmed by 0 bases and 1 base, with 7 bases remaining between them. The CDR3 consists of 14 residues. The V gene's germline CDR1 is SGHRS and CDR2 YFSETQ. This sample was gathered from a patient who underwent chemoradiotherapy. The chain combines TRBV5-1 with TRBJ1-1; D gene ambiguous. The sequence came from a human donor with HPV-associated anogenital cancer. This CDR3 reads CASSLERTNTEAFF. The CDR3 coding sequence is TGCGCCAGCAGCTTGGAACGGACGAACACTGAAGCTTTCTTT.